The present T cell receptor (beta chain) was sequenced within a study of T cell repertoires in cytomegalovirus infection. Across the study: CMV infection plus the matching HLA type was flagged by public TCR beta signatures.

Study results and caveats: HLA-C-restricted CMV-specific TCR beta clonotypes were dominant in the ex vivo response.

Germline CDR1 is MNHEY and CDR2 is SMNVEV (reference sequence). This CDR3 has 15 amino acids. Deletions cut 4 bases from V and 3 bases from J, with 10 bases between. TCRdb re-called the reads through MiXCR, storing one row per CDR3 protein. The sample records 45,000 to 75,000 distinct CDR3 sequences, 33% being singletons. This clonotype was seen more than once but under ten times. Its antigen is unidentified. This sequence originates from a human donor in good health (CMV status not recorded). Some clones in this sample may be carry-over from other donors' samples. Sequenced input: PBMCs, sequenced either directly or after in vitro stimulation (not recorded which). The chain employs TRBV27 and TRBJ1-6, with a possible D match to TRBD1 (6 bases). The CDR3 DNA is TGTGCCAGCAGTTCTCAGACAGGCTATAATTCACCCCTCCACTTT. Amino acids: CASSSQTGYNSPLHF.